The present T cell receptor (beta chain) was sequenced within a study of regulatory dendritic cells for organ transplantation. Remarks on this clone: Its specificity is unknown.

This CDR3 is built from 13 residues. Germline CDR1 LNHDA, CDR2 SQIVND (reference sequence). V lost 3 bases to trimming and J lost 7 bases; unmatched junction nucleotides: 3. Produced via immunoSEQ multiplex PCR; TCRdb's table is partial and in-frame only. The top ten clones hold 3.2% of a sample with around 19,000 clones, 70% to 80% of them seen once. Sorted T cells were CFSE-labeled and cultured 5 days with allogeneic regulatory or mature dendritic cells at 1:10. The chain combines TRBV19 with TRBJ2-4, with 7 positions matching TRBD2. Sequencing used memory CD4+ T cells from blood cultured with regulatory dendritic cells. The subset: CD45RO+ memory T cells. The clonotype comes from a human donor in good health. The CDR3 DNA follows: TGTGCCAGTAGTATTCGGGGGGTGAACATTCAGTACTTC. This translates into CASSIRGVNIQYF. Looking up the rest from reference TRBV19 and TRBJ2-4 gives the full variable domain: DGGITQSPKYLFRKEGQNVTLSCEQNLNHDAMYWYRQDPGQGLRLIYYSQIVNDFQKGDIAEGYSVSREKKESFPLTVTSAQKNPTAFYLCASSIRGVNIQYFGAGTRLSVL.